This T cell receptor beta chain was recorded in a study of cytomegalovirus exposure and HLA in healthy donors (dated by TCRdb to about 2017). Background for the entire study: In an earlier analysis of roughly 590 of the donors, approximately 260 Gb of sequence data and roughly 100 million unique TCR beta sequences from roughly 190 million T cells were reported. To study patterns of TCR occurrence, a later analysis re-analyzed previously published TCR beta repertoires from hundreds of donors and added high-resolution HLA genotyping. The study used immunosequencing to profile the T cell repertoires of 670 or so subjects and linked those repertoires to cytomegalovirus serostatus. Because of strong linkage in the cohort, five DR-DQ haplotypes were treated as single units for association and clustering. Every repertoire in the discovery cohort had been generated on one and the same sequencing platform. HLA typing covered class I and class II loci at four-digit resolution. About 280 gigabases of sequencing data and roughly 90 million unique TCR sequences were included in an early release covering 500 to 750 HLA-typed donors. Among 398 genotyped donors of the cohort, an average of approximately 230,000 unique TCR beta nucleotide sequences were sequenced per donor, around a sixth of them non-productive. Donor age, sex, ethnicity and CMV serostatus were compiled together with the repertoire data. To decide whether each TCR beta V gene segment behaved as functional or pseudogenic, an earlier analysis of over 500 of the donors relied on high-throughput TCR beta sequencing. The study aimed to test whether signatures of past pathogen exposure could be identified by cataloging public T cell receptors. The later analysis used no new phenotypic data to find candidate immune exposures, relying instead on TCR beta sequences and their occurrence across donors. Along with the approximately 700-subject first cohort, a separate validation cohort of approximately 110 different subjects was used. Of the 300 to 450 genotyped donors, less than 90% were placed in the genetic ancestry cluster associated with self-reported Caucasian donors. In a later genetic analysis, genome-wide SNP genotypes for about 55% of the roughly 670 donors were used, and that subset was treated as a discovery cohort. To predict cytomegalovirus infection status, the study combined high-throughput TCR immunosequencing, statistical association of individual TCRs with disease status, and machine learning. Typing coverage differed by locus: A, B, C, DRB1 and DQB1 were typed in roughly 629-630 donors, DQA1 in 500 to 550, DPA1 in some 610, and DPB1 in around 440.

Receptor libraries were prepared by the immunoSEQ multiplex PCR assay. A mixture of 60 forward primers for TCR Vbeta segments and 13 reverse primers for TCR Jbeta segments was used in the multiplex PCR. A multiplex PCR assay on genomic DNA amplified the CDR3 region of rearranged TCR beta genes. The Illumina HiSeq System was used to sequence the amplified TCR beta libraries as 87-base-pair reads. Per the authors' processing: In a later analysis, tens of millions of unique TCR beta chains were counted across the 650 to 750 repertoires, and about 9.9 million of these chains were shared by at least two donors. Raw reads were error-corrected and collapsed into unique sequences with a nearest-neighbor algorithm that merged closely related sequences to remove PCR and sequencing errors. Alignment of CDR3 sequences to IMGT reference sequences was used to assign V, D and J gene segments. For a sequence to be retained, a match of at least six nucleotides to both a V gene segment and a J gene segment was required. Rearrangements were called productive when the CDR3 lacked stop codons and stayed in frame with V and J; all others were non-productive. CDR3 was defined by IMGT convention, running from the second conserved V-encoded cysteine to the conserved J-encoded phenylalanine. In an earlier analysis of around 600 of the donors, sequences lacking an unambiguous match to a single V gene segment were excluded. In an earlier analysis of 450 to 700 of the donors, V segments were called functional above 56.7% productive rearrangements and were called segregating when the between-donor standard deviation exceeded 5%. To diagnose cytomegalovirus status from the catalog of TCR beta chain sequences, a statistical classification framework was built. In a later analysis, TCR nucleotide sequences were compared against IMGT/GENE-DB human TR gene sequences so that V and J genes could be assigned. The TCRdist pipeline was used in a later analysis to assign CDR3 sequences and most-parsimonious VDJ recombination scenarios. In a later analysis, each TCR beta chain was defined by its CDR3 amino acid sequence together with its V-gene family, and reads lacking a unique V-gene family were excluded. To address suspected cross-contamination and a sequencing artifact, a later analysis removed 592 highly shared, low-generation-probability nucleotide sequences. A later analysis calculated a clonal expansion index for each public chain from normalized within-repertoire ranks of inferred template counts. Generation probabilities in a later analysis came from a VDJ recombination model fitted to out-of-frame rearrangements, and those results were checked against IGoR. A later analysis scored TCR-TCR, TCR-HLA and TCR-CMV co-occurrence with hypergeometric tests, applying a repertoire-size bias correction to TCR pairs. To estimate false discovery rates, a later analysis permuted the HLA or CMV assignments 20 times. In a later analysis, co-occurring TCRs were grouped using DBSCAN, with TCRdist sequence similarity added in when clustering inside HLA-allele-positive subsets. For co-occurrence clustering, repertoires with fewer than 30,000 or more than 120,000 public chains were excluded, along with roughly 5 repertoires with anomalous nucleotide sharing. Imported from immuneACCESS, the table was reduced by TCRdb to in-frame sequences with V and J called. These copies leave out some clones; in studies compared against another copy, an unresolved V gene accounts for under half, and the cause of the remainder is not known. V and J calls and clone size are those listed in that table; D and trimming were worked out from the DNA. Recorded for this sample are roughly 150,000 clones; nearly 70% of them occurred a single time. The biggest ten clones account for over 9.5% of the sample.

Note on this clone: Its specific antigen is unknown. No base quality information exists; no much larger clone differs at one position.

Overall study outcomes, separate from this receptor: The classifier was reported to diagnose cytomegalovirus status with high specificity and sensitivity in both the original cohort and the validation cohort. Because HLA typing was missing for some donors at each locus, association tests included only the typed subset. According to a later analysis, parvovirus B19, influenza, CMV and Epstein-Barr virus appeared linked to several top co-occurrence clusters. According to the authors, the approach could potentially be generalized to other disease states and immunological phenotypes. In a later analysis, TCR association rates were found to vary across HLA loci, with the most associated TCRs seen for DRB1 alleles and the fewest for HLA-C alleles. In a later analysis, some 18,000 TCR beta sequences were associated with specific HLA alleles at a false discovery rate of 0.05. Compared with equally common non-associated chains, HLA-associated TCR beta chains in a later analysis were more clonally expanded and had lower generation probabilities. Linkage disequilibrium might explain the correlated functional status among segregating V segments, but an unknown experimental factor could not be excluded. Only TCR beta chains were sequenced in this cohort, and the absence of alpha or paired-chain data limited detectable features. While some public TCRs were present in many individuals, most TCR sequences turned up only very rarely across donors. In an earlier analysis of around 600 of the donors, most TCR beta V segments were observed in productive rearrangements about 87% or about 30% of the time, broadly matching IMGT annotations. Over 15 rarely observed V segments, including chromosome 9 orphons, were excluded from the earlier analysis of a few hundred of the donors because counts were too low. A further reported finding was that TCR beta sequences accurately predicted the HLA-A and HLA-B alleles for most subjects in the first cohort. A few of the identified cytomegalovirus-associated TCR beta chains were confirmed in vitro to be specific for cytomegalovirus antigens. A total of 164 TCR beta chains were listed by the study as associated with cytomegalovirus. The presence/absence analyses assumed that sequencing depth was roughly uniform across donors, and that assumption may not be true. In a later genetic analysis, fewer N-insertions in productive TCRs were reported among donors in an Asian-associated ancestry cluster than the 666-donor mean. Strong co-occurrence of HLA alleles, especially DR and DQ, made assigning TCR associations to individual alleles difficult. A later analysis found that most CMV-associated TCR beta chains appeared HLA-restricted, with HLA associations seemingly driven largely by CMV exposure. For the cohort, immune exposure information was limited to CMV serostatus. A later genetic analysis associated a missense DCLRE1C variant with V-gene and J-gene trimming of TCR beta chains, and an independent cohort replicated the association. A cluster of highly shared sequence variants was judged likely to be a technical artifact of the sequencing pipeline.

In total, around 600 healthy bone marrow donors made up the cohort. Cohort members were all nominally healthy when sampled, although unrecorded immune exposures were likely present. The donor was CMV seropositive and belonged to the group of more than 250 seropositive cohort members. A peripheral blood sample was collected from each donor, and TCR beta sequencing was performed on peripheral blood mononuclear cells. The Qiagen DNeasy Blood Extraction Kit was used to extract genomic DNA from the blood cell samples. This receptor was identified in a man aged 25-40 years in good health and CMV-seropositive. The sample taken for sequencing was PBMCs.

The DNA sequence is as follows: TGTGCCAGCAGCTACCTCCCCGGGACAGCTTCCTACGAGCAGTACTTC. It translates as CASSYLPGTASYEQYF. The chain links TRBV5-6 with TRBJ2-7; 7 bases in the junction line up with TRBD1. Via the germline V gene, CDR1 is SGHDT and CDR2 YYEEEE. The CDR3 starts with the cysteine, ends with the phenylalanine, and has 16 residues. The only DNA kept is the CDR3, 48 bases in frame from the first base. Relative to germline, V is missing 3 bases and J is missing 1 base, with 10 bases of the junction outside any gene match.